Sequencing of this T cell receptor (beta chain) was carried out in a study of T cells after yellow fever vaccination. Findings of the study overall: Post-booster repertoires contained most primary-vaccination clones again (about 95% CD4, approximately 88% CD8).

V shed 4 bases and J shed 1 base, with 13 bases lying between them. The CDR3 is made up of 16 amino acids. CDR1 and CDR2 from the germline V gene are SGHAT and FQNNGV. 5'RACE template switching produced TCR cDNA carrying a universal primer site and UMIs. TCRdb analysed the 5' RACE reads with MiXCR anew, one entry per CDR3 protein. The sample gives over 250,000 distinct CDR3 sequences, approximately 4% of which show up once; 20% to 25% is in the top ten. Comments on this clonotype: Its matching antigen is unknown.

The sample was PBMCs, taken 5 days after the yellow fever booster vaccination. This TCR was recovered from a man between 18 and 29 years old who received the YFV17D yellow fever vaccine. The chain links TRBV11-2 to TRBJ2-2; D possibly corresponds to TRBD2 (5 bases). The CDR3 DNA reads TGTGCCAGCAGCTCACGGGGTGCTCGGAACACCGGGGAGCTGTTTTTT. This translates into CASSSRGARNTGELFF.